This T cell receptor beta chain was sequenced for a study of T-cell memory formation after mild COVID-19. Via MiXCR, TCRdb re-called the 5' RACE reads, giving one row per CDR3 protein. The sample includes approximately 300,000 distinct CDR3 sequences, less than 20% seen only once; the top ten take around 20%. Germline CDR1 and CDR2: SGHRS and YFSETQ. The germline V and J ends were trimmed by 8 bases and 7 bases, with 19 bases remaining between them. CDR3 length: 14 residues. Sequencing was performed on PBMCs or a T cell subset sorted from them (not recorded which). The chain joins TRBV5-1 to TRBJ2-1, with D possibly being TRBD2 (7 bases). The TCR comes from a man between 18 and 29 years old who had mild COVID-19 (a few samples of this study predate the infection). Cell type and time point are not known. The CDR3 loop reads CASSPGGAGNEQFF. The CDR3 region has the DNA TGCGCCAGTAGCCCGGGGGGCGCAGGAAATGAGCAGTTCTTC.